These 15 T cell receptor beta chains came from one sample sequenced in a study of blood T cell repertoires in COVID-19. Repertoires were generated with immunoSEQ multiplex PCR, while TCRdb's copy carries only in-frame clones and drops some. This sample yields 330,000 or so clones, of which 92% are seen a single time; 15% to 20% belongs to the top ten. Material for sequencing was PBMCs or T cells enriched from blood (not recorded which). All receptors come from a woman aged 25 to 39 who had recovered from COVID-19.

CDR3 nucleotides: TGCAGCGTTGTACAGTTTTACACCGGGGAGCTGTTTTTT. It codes for CSVVQFYTGELFF. The V gene is TRBV29-1, the J gene TRBJ2-2; D is ambiguous. CDR1 SQVTM and CDR2 ANQGSEA come from the germline V gene. The CDR3 extends over 13 amino acids. V was shortened by 4 bases and J by 3 bases, with 9 bases between the two germline ends.

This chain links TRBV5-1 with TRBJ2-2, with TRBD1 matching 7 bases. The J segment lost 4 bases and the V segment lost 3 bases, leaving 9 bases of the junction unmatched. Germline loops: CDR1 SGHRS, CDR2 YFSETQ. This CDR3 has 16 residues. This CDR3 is CASSWKGGQFTGELFF. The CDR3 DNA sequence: TGCGCCAGCAGCTGGAAAGGGGGCCAATTCACCGGGGAGCTGTTTTTT.

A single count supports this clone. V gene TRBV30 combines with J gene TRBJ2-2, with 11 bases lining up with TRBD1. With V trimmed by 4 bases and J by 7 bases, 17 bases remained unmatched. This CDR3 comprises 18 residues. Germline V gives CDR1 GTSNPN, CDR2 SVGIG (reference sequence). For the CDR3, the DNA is TGTGCCTGGACCCGAAGCCACCTCGGACAGGGGGCGAACGGGGAGCTGTTTTTT. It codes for CAWTRSHLGQGANGELFF. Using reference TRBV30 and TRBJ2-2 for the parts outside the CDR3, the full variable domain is SQTIHQWPATLVQPVGSPLSLECTVEGTSNPNLYWYRQAAGRGLQLLFYSVGIGQISSEVPQNLSASRPQDRQFILSSKKLLLSDSGFYLCAWTRSHLGQGANGELFFGEGSRLTVL.

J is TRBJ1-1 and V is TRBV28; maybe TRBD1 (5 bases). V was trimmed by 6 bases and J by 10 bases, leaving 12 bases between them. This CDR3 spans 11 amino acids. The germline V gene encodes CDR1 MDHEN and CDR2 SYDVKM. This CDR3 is CASSPGNPAFF. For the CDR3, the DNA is TGTGCCAGCAGCCCAGGGAACCCAGCTTTCTTT.

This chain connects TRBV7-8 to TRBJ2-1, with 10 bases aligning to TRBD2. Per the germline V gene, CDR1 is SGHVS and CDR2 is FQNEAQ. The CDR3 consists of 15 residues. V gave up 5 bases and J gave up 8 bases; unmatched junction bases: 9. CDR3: CASSPRASGGYEQFF. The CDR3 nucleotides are TGTGCCAGCAGCCCTAGGGCTAGCGGGGGCTATGAGCAGTTCTTC.

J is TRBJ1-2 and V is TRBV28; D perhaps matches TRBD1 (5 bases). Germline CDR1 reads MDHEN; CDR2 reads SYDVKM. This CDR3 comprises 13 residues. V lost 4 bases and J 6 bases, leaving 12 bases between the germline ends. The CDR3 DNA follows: TGTGCCAGCAGTTGGACACAAAAGGATGGCTACACCTTC. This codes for CASSWTQKDGYTF.

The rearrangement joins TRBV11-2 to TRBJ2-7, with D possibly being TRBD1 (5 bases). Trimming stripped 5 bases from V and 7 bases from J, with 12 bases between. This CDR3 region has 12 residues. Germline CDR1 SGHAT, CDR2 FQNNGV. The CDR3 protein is CASSVRVREQYF. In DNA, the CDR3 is TGTGCCAGCAGCGTCAGGGTTAGAGAGCAGTACTTC.

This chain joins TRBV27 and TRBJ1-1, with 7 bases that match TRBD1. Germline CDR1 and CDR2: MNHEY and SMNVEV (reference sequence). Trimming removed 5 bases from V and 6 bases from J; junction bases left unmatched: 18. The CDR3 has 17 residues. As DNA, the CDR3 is TGTGCCAGCAGTCCAATCGACAGGGTTAAGGTCAAGGCTGAAGCTTTCTTT. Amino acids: CASSPIDRVKVKAEAFF.

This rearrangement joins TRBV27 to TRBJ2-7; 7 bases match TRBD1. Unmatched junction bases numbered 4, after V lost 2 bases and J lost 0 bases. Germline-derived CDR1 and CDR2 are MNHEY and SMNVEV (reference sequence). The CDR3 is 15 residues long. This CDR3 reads CASSLTPGGSYEQYF. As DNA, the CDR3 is TGTGCCAGCAGTTTAACCCCAGGGGGCTCCTACGAGCAGTACTTC.

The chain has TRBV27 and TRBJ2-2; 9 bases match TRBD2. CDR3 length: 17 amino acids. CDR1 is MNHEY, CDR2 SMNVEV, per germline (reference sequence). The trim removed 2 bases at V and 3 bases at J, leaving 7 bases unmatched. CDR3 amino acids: CASSLGAGGPYTGELFF. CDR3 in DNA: TGTGCCAGCAGTTTAGGGGCGGGAGGGCCGTACACCGGGGAGCTGTTTTTT.

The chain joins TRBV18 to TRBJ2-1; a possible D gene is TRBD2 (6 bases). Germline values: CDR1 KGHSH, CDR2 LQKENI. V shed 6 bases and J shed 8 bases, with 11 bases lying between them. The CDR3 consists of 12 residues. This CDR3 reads CASSPREDEQFF. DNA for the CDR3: TGTGCCAGCTCGCCCAGGGAGGATGAGCAGTTCTTC.

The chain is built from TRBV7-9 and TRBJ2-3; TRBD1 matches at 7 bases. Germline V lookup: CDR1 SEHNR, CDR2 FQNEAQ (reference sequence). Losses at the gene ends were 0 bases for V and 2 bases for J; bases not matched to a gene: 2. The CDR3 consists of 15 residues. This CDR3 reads CASSLAGGPTDTQYF. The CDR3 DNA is TGTGCCAGCAGCTTAGCAGGGGGCCCCACAGATACGCAGTATTTT.

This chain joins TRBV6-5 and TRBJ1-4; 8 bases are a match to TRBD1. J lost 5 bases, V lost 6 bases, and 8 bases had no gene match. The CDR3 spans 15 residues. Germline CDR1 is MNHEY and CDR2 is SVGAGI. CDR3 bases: TGTGCCAGCAGAGCAAACAGGGGGGGGAATGAAAAACTGTTTTTT. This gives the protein CASRANRGGNEKLFF.

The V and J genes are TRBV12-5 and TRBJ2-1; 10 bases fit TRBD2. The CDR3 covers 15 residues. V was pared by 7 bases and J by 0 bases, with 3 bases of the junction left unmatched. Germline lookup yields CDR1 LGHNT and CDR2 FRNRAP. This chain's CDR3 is CASDASGGSYNEQFF. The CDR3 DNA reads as TGTGCTAGTGACGCTAGCGGGGGCTCCTACAATGAGCAGTTCTTC.

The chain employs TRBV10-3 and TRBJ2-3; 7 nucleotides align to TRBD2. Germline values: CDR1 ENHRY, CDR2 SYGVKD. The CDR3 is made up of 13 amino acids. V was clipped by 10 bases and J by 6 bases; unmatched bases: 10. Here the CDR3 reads CATCAVGGDTQYF. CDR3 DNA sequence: TGTGCCACATGCGCGGTGGGGGGGGATACGCAGTATTTT.